A selection of T cell receptor beta chains follows, all from one sample in a study of T cell responses to AZD1222 COVID-19 vaccine. Generated by immunoSEQ multiplex PCR, the TCRdb table keeps only in-frame clones and is missing some. The sample has about 110,000 clones, about 93% seen once. The material sequenced was peripheral blood, taken on day 0 of AZD1222 vaccination. Receptors were obtained from an adult in good health. Each CDR3 is given with its conserved first and last residue. The order of the fields is V gene, clone size, D gene, J gene, CDR3 DNA, CDR3 protein. D genes are given only for firm matches. Size is stated for part of the rows, as once, few or many counts, or as a class when the clone is expanded.

v_gene: TRBV2; abundance: NA; d_gene: TRBD1; j_gene: TRBJ2-7; CDR3nt: TGTGCCAGCAGTGAGAGGGGGACAGTAGTCAATTACGAGCAGTACTTC; CDR3aa: CASSERGTVVNYEQYF
v_gene: TRBV19; abundance: NA; d_gene: NA; j_gene: TRBJ1-2; CDR3nt: TGTGCCTCGGGGGCGTATGGCTACACCTTC; CDR3aa: CASGAYGYTF
v_gene: TRBV19; abundance: NA; d_gene: NA; j_gene: TRBJ2-1; CDR3nt: TGTGCCAGTATCGGCCCGGGACGGAGGAACCATGAGCAGTTCTTC; CDR3aa: CASIGPGRRNHEQFF
v_gene: TRBV6-2/TRBV6-3; abundance: NA; d_gene: NA; j_gene: TRBJ1-2; CDR3nt: TGTGCCAGCAGTTACGGCCCTTACAGGGCTGGCTACACCTTC; CDR3aa: CASSYGPYRAGYTF
v_gene: TRBV10-3; abundance: NA; d_gene: NA; j_gene: TRBJ2-3; CDR3nt: TGTGCCATCGGAGATGGCAGGGGTACAGATACGCAGTATTTT; CDR3aa: CAIGDGRGTDTQYF
v_gene: TRBV11-3; abundance: NA; d_gene: TRBD2; j_gene: TRBJ2-7; CDR3nt: TGTGCCAGCAGCGCGAGCGGGATCTACGAGCAGTACTTC; CDR3aa: CASSASGIYEQYF
v_gene: TRBV5-4; abundance: NA; d_gene: TRBD2; j_gene: TRBJ2-3; CDR3nt: TGTGCCAGCAGCCCGGGGGGTAGCACAGATACGCAGTATTTT; CDR3aa: CASSPGGSTDTQYF
v_gene: TRBV7-8; abundance: NA; d_gene: NA; j_gene: TRBJ1-6; CDR3nt: TGTGCCAGCAGCCCACAGGTTTCTTATAATTCACCCCTCCACTTT; CDR3aa: CASSPQVSYNSPLHF
v_gene: TRBV3-1/TRBV3-2; abundance: NA; d_gene: NA; j_gene: TRBJ1-2; CDR3nt: TGTGCCAGCAGCCAAAGTATGGAACAATGGCGTCACACCTTC; CDR3aa: CASSQSMEQWRHTF
v_gene: TRBV7-8; abundance: NA; d_gene: NA; j_gene: TRBJ2-7; CDR3nt: TGTGCCAGCAGCTCCACCCTAGGGGGGGCGGGTGAGCAGTACTTC; CDR3aa: CASSSTLGGAGEQYF
v_gene: TRBV12-5; abundance: NA; d_gene: TRBD1; j_gene: TRBJ1-1; CDR3nt: TGTGCTAGTGGTTTGACAGGGGGGAACACTGAAGCTTTCTTT; CDR3aa: CASGLTGGNTEAFF
v_gene: TRBV15; abundance: NA; d_gene: NA; j_gene: TRBJ1-2; CDR3nt: TGTGCCACCAGCATGGCCACCTACTATGGCTACACCTTC; CDR3aa: CATSMATYYGYTF
v_gene: TRBV9; abundance: once; d_gene: TRBD1; j_gene: TRBJ1-5; CDR3nt: TGTGCCAGCAGCCGAGGGGGCCAGCCCCAGCATTTT; CDR3aa: CASSRGGQPQHF
v_gene: TRBV18; abundance: once; d_gene: TRBD1; j_gene: TRBJ1-1; CDR3nt: TGTGCCAGCTCACGAGACAGGGAGGGCACTGAAGCTTTCTTT; CDR3aa: CASSRDREGTEAFF
v_gene: TRBV4-1; abundance: NA; d_gene: NA; j_gene: TRBJ1-2; CDR3nt: TGCGCCAGCAGCCAGGACAAATTCGGCGGCTACACCTTC; CDR3aa: CASSQDKFGGYTF
v_gene: TRBV7-8; abundance: NA; d_gene: TRBD2; j_gene: TRBJ2-1; CDR3nt: TGTGCCAGCAGCACCGGATTGGCGGGGGGGCCGGGTGAGCAGTTCTTC; CDR3aa: CASSTGLAGGPGEQFF
v_gene: TRBV3-1/TRBV3-2; abundance: NA; d_gene: NA; j_gene: TRBJ2-1; CDR3nt: TGTGCCAGCAGCCAAGACCCAAACTCCTACAATGAGCAGTTCTTC; CDR3aa: CASSQDPNSYNEQFF
v_gene: TRBV5-1; abundance: NA; d_gene: NA; j_gene: TRBJ2-3; CDR3nt: TGCGCCAGCCGGCCCCAAGAACCAGATACGCAGTATTTT; CDR3aa: CASRPQEPDTQYF
v_gene: TRBV6-5; abundance: NA; d_gene: TRBD1; j_gene: TRBJ1-2; CDR3nt: TGTGCCAGCAGTCGGACAGGGGAATTCACCTTC; CDR3aa: CASSRTGEFTF
v_gene: TRBV7-9; abundance: NA; d_gene: NA; j_gene: TRBJ2-2; CDR3nt: TGTGCCAGCAGCCCCCCCCGAGGGGGGGTAACCGGGGAGCTGTTTTTT; CDR3aa: CASSPPRGGVTGELFF
v_gene: TRBV25-1; abundance: NA; d_gene: NA; j_gene: TRBJ2-3; CDR3nt: TGTGCCAGCAAGGAGGGCACAGATACGCAGTATTTT; CDR3aa: CASKEGTDTQYF
v_gene: TRBV3-1/TRBV3-2; abundance: NA; d_gene: TRBD2; j_gene: TRBJ2-7; CDR3nt: TGTGCCAGCAGCCAAGGAACTAGCGTGGCCTACGAGCAGTACTTC; CDR3aa: CASSQGTSVAYEQYF
v_gene: TRBV12-3/TRBV12-4; abundance: NA; d_gene: NA; j_gene: TRBJ1-2; CDR3nt: TGTGCCAGCAGTGGGGCCAATTATGGCTACACCTTC; CDR3aa: CASSGANYGYTF
v_gene: TRBV6-2/TRBV6-3; abundance: NA; d_gene: NA; j_gene: TRBJ1-1; CDR3nt: TGTGCCAGCAGTTACAGAATTATTGAGCCGGTGAACACTGAAGCTTTCTTT; CDR3aa: CASSYRIIEPVNTEAFF
v_gene: TRBV6-6; abundance: once; d_gene: TRBD1; j_gene: TRBJ2-1; CDR3nt: TGTGCCAGCAGTTTCCAGGACAGGGGTGGCTACAATGAGCAGTTCTTC; CDR3aa: CASSFQDRGGYNEQFF
v_gene: TRBV2; abundance: few; d_gene: TRBD2; j_gene: TRBJ2-5; CDR3nt: TGTGCCAGCAGCCAAGGGACTAGCGGGGGGGAAGAGACCCAGTACTTC; CDR3aa: CASSQGTSGGEETQYF
v_gene: TRBV7-2; abundance: NA; d_gene: NA; j_gene: TRBJ1-3; CDR3nt: TGTGCCAGCAGCTCTAGGACAGTTGGAAACACCATATATTTT; CDR3aa: CASSSRTVGNTIYF
v_gene: TRBV19; abundance: NA; d_gene: TRBD1; j_gene: TRBJ1-6; CDR3nt: TGTGCCAGTAGCCGGACAGGGGATAATTCACCCCTCCACTTT; CDR3aa: CASSRTGDNSPLHF